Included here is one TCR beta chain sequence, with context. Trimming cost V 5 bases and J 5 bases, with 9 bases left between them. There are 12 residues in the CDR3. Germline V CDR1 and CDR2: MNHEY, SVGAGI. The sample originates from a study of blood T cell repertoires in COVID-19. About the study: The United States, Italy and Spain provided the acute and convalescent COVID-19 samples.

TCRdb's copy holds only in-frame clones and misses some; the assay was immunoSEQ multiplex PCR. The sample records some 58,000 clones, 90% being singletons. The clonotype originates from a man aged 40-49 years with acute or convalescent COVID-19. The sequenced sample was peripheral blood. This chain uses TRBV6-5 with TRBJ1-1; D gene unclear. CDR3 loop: CASSKRGTEAFF. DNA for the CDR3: TGTGCCAGCAGTAAACGGGGTACTGAAGCTTTCTTT.